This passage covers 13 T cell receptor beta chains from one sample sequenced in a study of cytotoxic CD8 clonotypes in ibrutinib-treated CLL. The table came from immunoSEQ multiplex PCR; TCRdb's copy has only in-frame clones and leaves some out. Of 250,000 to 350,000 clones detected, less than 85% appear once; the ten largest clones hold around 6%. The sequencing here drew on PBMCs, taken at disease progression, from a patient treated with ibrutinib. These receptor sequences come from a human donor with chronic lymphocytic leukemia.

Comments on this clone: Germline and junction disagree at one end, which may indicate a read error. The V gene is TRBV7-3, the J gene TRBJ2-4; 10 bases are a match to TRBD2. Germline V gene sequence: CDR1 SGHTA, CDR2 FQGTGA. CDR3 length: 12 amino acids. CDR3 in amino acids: CASSLTGLALHF. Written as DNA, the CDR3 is TGTGCCAGCAGCTTAACGGGACTAGCGTTGCACTTC.

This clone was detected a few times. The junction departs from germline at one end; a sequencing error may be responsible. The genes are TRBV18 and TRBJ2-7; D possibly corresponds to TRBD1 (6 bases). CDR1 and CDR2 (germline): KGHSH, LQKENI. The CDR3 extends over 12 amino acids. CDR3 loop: CASSPPQGPPVF. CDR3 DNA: TGTGCCAGCTCACCACCACAGGGCCCACCGGTTTTC.

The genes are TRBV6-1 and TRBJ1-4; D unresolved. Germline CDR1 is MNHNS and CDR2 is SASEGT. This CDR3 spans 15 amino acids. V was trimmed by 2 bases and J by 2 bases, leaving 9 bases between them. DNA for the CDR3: TGTGCCAGCAGTGAAAAGCGGATTACTAATGAAAAACTGTTTTTT. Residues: CASSEKRITNEKLFF.

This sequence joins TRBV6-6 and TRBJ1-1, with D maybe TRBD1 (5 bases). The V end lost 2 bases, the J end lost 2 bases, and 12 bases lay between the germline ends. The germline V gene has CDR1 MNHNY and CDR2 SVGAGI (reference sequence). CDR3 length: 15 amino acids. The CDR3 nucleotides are TGTGCCAGCAGTTACATGCCAGGGAGAAACACTGAAGCTTTCTTT. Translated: CASSYMPGRNTEAFF.

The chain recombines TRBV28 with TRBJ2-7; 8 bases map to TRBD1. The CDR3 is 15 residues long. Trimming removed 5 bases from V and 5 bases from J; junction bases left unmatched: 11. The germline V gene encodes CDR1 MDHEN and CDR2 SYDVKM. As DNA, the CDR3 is TGTGCCAGCAGTCGAGGGGGGACAGGTAGCCACGAGCAGTACTTC. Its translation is CASSRGGTGSHEQYF. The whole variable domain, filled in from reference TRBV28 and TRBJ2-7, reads DVKVTQSSRYLVKRTGEKVFLECVQDMDHENMFWYRQDPGLGLRLIYFSYDVKMKEKGDIPEGYSVSREKKERFSLILESASTNQTSMYLCASSRGGTGSHEQYFGPGTRLTVT.

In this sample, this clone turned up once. In nucleotides, the CDR3 is TGTGCCAGCACCCAGGGACAGCTTGGGCAAGAGACCCAGTACTTC. As protein: CASTQGQLGQETQYF. The chain has TRBV6-5 and TRBJ2-5, with 7 bases that match TRBD1. CDR3 length: 15 amino acids. In germline, CDR1 is MNHEY, CDR2 SVGAGI. V lost 7 bases to trimming and J lost 2 bases; unmatched junction nucleotides: 10.

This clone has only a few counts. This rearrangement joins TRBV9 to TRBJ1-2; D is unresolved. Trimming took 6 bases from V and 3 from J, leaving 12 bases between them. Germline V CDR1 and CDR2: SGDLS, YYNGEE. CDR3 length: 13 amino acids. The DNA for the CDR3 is TGTGCCAGCACCCAGTTCGCTGACTATGGCTACACCTTC. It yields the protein CASTQFADYGYTF.

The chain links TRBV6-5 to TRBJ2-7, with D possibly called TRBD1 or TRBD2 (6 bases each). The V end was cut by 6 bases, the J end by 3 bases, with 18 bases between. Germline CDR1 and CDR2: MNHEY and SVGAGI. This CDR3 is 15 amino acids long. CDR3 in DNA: TGTGCCAGCAGGGCCCGAAGGGGGGTTTACTACGAGCAGTACTTC. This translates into CASRARRGVYYEQYF.

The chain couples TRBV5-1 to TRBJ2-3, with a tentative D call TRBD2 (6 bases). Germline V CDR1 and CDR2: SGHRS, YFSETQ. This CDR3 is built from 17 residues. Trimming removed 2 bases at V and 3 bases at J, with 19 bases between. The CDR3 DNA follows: TGCGCCAGCAGCTTTCTGGGGGGACCCGGCCGGACAGATACGCAGTATTTT. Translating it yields CASSFLGGPGRTDTQYF. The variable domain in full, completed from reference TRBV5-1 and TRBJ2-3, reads KAGVTQTPRYLIKTRGQQVTLSCSPISGHRSVSWYQQTPGQGLQFLFEYFSETQRNKGNFPGRFSGRQFSNSRSEMNVSTLELGDSALYLCASSFLGGPGRTDTQYFGPGTRLTVL.

The CDR3 region has the DNA TGTGCCAGCAGCCCTGGGGGGGACCCCTACGAGCAGTACTTC. Amino acids: CASSPGGDPYEQYF. The V gene is TRBV5-4, the J gene TRBJ2-7, with 7 nucleotides matching TRBD2. Looked up from germline, CDR1 is SGHNT and CDR2 is YYREEE (reference sequence). Losses at the gene ends were 4 bases for V and 2 bases for J; bases not matched to a gene: 6. This CDR3 has 14 residues. The full variable domain, rest sourced from reference TRBV5-4 and TRBJ2-7, is ETGVTQSPTHLIKTRGQQVTLRCSSQSGHNTVSWYQQALGQGPQFIFQYYREEENGRGNFPPRFSGLQFPNYSSELNVNALELDDSALYLCASSPGGDPYEQYFGPGTRLTVT.

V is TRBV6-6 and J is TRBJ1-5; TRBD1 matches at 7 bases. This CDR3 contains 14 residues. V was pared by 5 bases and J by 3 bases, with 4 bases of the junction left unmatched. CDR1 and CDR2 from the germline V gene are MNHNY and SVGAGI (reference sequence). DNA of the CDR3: TGTGCCAGCAGTCGAACAGGGGACAATCAGCCCCAGCATTTT. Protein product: CASSRTGDNQPQHF.

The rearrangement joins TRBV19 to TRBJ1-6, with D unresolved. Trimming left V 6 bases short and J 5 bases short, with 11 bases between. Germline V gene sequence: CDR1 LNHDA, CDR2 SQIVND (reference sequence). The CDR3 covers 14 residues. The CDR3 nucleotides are TGTGCCAGTAGGGGGTTTTTGGATAATTCACCCCTCCACTTT. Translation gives CASRGFLDNSPLHF.

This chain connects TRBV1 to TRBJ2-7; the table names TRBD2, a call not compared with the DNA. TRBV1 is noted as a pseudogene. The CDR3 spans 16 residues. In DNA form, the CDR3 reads TGCACCAGCAGCCAAGATCGGGGCGGGAGCTCCTACGAGCAGTACTTC. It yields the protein CTSSQDRGGSSYEQYF.